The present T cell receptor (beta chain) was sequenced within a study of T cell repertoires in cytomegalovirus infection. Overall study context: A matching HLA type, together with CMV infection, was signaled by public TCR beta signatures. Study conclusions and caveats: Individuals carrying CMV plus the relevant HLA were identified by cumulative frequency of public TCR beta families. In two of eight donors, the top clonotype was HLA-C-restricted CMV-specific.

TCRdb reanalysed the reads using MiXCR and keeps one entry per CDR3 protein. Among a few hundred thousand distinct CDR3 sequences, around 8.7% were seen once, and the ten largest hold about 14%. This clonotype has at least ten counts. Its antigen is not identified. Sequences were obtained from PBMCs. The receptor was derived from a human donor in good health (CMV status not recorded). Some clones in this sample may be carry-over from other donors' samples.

The CDR3 coding sequence is TGTGCCAGCAGGCAGGGGGCGCCGGGCACTGAAGCTTTCTTT. Protein product: CASRQGAPGTEAFF. The J gene is TRBJ1-1, the V gene TRBV7-9; 8 positions agree with TRBD1. The germline V gene has CDR1 SEHNR and CDR2 FQNEAQ (reference sequence). After removal of 6 bases from V and 4 bases from J, the junction contained 7 bases not matched to a gene. The length of the CDR3 is 14 residues. Complete variable domain (other parts from reference TRBV7-9 and TRBJ1-1): DTGVSQNPRHKITKRGQNVTFRCDPISEHNRLYWYRQTLGQGPEFLTYFQNEAQLEKSRLLSDRFSAERPKGSFSTLEIQRTEQGDSAMYLCASRQGAPGTEAFFGQGTRLTVV.